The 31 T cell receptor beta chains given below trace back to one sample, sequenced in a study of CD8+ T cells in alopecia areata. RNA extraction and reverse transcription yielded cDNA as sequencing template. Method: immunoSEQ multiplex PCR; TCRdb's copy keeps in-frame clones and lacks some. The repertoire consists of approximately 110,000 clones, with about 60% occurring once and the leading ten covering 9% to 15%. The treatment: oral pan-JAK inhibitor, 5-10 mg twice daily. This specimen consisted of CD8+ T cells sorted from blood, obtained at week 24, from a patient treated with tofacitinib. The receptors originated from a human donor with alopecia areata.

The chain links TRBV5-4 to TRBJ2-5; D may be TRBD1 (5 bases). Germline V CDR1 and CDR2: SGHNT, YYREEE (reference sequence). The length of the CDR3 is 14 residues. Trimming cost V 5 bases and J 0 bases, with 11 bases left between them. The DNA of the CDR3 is TGTGCCAGCAGTTCGAGACAGAACCAAGAGACCCAGTACTTC. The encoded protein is CASSSRQNQETQYF.

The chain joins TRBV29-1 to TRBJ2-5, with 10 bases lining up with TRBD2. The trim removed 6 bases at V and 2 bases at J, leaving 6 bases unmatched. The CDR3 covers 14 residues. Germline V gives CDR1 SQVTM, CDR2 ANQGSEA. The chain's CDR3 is CSVPGTSAQETQYF. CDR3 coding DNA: TGCAGCGTCCCCGGGACTAGCGCACAAGAGACCCAGTACTTC.

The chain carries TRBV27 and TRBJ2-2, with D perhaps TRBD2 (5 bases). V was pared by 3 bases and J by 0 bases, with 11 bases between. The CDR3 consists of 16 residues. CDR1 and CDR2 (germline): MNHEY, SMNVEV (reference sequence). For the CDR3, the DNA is TGTGCCAGCAGTTTTGGGAGCGGCACGAACACCGGGGAGCTGTTTTTT. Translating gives CASSFGSGTNTGELFF.

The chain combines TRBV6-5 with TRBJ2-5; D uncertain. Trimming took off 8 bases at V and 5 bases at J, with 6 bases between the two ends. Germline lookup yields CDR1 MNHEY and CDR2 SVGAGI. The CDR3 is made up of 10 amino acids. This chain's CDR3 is CASGRETQYF. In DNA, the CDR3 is TGTGCCAGCGGTCGGGAGACCCAGTACTTC.

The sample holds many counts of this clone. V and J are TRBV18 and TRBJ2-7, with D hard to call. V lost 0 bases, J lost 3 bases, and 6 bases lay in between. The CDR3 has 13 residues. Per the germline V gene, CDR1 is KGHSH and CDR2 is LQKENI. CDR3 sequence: CASSPPDGYEQYF. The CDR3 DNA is TGTGCCAGCTCACCACCGGACGGCTACGAGCAGTACTTC.

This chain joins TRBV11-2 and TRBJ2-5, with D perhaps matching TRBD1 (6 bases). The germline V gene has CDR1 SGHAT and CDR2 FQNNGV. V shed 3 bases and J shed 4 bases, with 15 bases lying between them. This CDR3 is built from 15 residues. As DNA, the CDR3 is TGTGCCAGCAGCTTTAAAACAGGGATAGGAGAGACCCAGTACTTC. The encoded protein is CASSFKTGIGETQYF.

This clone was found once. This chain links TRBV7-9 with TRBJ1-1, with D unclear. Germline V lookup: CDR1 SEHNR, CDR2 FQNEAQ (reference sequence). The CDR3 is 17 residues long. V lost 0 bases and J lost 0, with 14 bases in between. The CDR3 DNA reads TGTGCCAGCAGCTTAGCAAGAGGGTCCCTCATGAACACTGAAGCTTTCTTT. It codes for CASSLARGSLMNTEAFF.

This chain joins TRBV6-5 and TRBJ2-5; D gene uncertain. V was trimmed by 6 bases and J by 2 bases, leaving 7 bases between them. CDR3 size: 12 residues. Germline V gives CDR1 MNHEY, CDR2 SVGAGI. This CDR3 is CASSRHQETQYF. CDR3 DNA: TGTGCCAGCAGCCGACATCAAGAGACCCAGTACTTC.

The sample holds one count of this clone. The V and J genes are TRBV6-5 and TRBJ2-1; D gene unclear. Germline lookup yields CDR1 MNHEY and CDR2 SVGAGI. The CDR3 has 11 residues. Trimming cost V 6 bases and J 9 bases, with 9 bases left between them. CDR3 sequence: CASSLGGEQFF. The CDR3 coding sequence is TGTGCCAGCAGCCTGGGTGGTGAGCAGTTCTTC.

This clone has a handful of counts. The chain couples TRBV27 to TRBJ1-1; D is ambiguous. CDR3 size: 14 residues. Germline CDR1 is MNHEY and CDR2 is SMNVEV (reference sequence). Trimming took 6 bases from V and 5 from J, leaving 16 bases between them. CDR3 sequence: CASRPTRVGTEAFF. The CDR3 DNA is TGTGCCAGCAGACCTACGAGGGTGGGGACTGAAGCTTTCTTT.

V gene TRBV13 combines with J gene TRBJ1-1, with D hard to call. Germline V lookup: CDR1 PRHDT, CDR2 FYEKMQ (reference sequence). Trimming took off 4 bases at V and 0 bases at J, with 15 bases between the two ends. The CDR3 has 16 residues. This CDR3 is CASSWSPNGMNTEAFF. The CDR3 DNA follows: TGTGCCAGCAGCTGGTCCCCGAATGGAATGAACACTGAAGCTTTCTTT.

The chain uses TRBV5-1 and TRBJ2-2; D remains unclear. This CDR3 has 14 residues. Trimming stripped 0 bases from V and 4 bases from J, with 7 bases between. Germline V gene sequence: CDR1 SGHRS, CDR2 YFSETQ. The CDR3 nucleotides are TGCGCCAGCAGCTTGGCCGAAGGCACCGGGGAGCTGTTTTTT. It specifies CASSLAEGTGELFF. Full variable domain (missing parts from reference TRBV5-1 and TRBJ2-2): KAGVTQTPRYLIKTRGQQVTLSCSPISGHRSVSWYQQTPGQGLQFLFEYFSETQRNKGNFPGRFSGRQFSNSRSEMNVSTLELGDSALYLCASSLAEGTGELFFGEGSRLTVL.

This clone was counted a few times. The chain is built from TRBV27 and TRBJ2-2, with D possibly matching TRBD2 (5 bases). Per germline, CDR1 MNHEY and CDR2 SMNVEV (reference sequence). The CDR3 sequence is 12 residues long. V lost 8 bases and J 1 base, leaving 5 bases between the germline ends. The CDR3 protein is CASRGNTGELFF. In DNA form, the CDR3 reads TGTGCCAGCCGGGGGAACACCGGGGAGCTGTTTTTT.

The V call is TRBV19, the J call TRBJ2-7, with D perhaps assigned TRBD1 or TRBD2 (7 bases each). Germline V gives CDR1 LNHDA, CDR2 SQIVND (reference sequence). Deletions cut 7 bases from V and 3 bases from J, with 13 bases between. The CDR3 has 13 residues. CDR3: CASTGGTIYEQYF. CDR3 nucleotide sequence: TGTGCCAGTACAGGGGGGACTATCTACGAGCAGTACTTC. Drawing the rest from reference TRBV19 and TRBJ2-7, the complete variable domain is DGGITQSPKYLFRKEGQNVTLSCEQNLNHDAMYWYRQDPGQGLRLIYYSQIVNDFQKGDIAEGYSVSREKKESFPLTVTSAQKNPTAFYLCASTGGTIYEQYFGPGTRLTVT.

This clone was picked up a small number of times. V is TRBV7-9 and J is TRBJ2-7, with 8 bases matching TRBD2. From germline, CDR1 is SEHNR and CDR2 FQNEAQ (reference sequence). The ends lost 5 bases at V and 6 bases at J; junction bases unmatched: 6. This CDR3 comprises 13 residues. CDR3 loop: CASSPPAGGEQYF. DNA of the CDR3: TGTGCCAGCAGCCCTCCGGCGGGGGGCGAGCAGTACTTC.

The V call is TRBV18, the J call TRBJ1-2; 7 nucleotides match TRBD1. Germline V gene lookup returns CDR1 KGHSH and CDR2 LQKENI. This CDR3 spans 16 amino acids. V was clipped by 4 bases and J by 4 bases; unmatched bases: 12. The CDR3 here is CASSLGTEELIYGYTF. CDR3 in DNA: TGTGCCAGCTCACTCGGGACAGAAGAGCTCATCTATGGCTACACCTTC.

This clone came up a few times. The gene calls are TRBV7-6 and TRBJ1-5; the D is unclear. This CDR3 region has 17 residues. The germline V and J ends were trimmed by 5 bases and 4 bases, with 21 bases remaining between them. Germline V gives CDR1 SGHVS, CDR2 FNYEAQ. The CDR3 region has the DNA TGTGCCAGCAGCCCGGTTCACAGCGATTACGGGAATCAGCCCCAGCATTTT. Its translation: CASSPVHSDYGNQPQHF.

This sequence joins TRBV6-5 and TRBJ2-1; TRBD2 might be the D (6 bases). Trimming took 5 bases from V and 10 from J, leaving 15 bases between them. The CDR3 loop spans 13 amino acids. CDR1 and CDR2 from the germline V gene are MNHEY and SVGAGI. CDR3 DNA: TGTGCCAGCAGTACCCCACTAGGGAGGGAGCAGTTCTTC. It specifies CASSTPLGREQFF.

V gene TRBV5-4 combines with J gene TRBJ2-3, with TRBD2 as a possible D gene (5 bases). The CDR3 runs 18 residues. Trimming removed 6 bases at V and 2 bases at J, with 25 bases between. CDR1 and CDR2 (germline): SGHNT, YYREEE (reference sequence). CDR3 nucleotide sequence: TGTGCCAGCACCATGGGGTACGGGCCTATGGAGGACACAGATACGCAGTATTTT. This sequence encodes CASTMGYGPMEDTDTQYF.

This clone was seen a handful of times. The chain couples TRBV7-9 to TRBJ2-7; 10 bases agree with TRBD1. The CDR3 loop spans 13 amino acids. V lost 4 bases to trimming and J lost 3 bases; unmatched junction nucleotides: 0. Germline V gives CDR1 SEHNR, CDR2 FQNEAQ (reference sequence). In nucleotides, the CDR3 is TGTGCCAGCAGCTGGACAGGGGGCTACGAGCAGTACTTC. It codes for CASSWTGGYEQYF.

In DNA form, the CDR3 reads TGTGCCAGCAGCCTTAATCTCGAAACCTACACTGAAGCTTTCTTT. Protein sequence: CASSLNLETYTEAFF. The chain combines TRBV27 with TRBJ1-1; D gene uncertain. The CDR3 extends over 15 amino acids. The V end lost 6 bases, the J end lost 3 bases, and 17 bases lay between the germline ends. Per germline, CDR1 MNHEY and CDR2 SMNVEV (reference sequence).

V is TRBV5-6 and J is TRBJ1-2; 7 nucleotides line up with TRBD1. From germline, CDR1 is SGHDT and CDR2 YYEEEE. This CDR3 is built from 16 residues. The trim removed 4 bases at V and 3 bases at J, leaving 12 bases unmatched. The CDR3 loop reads CASSGLVEGADYGYTF. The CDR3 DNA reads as TGTGCCAGCAGCGGACTAGTGGAGGGGGCCGACTATGGCTACACCTTC.

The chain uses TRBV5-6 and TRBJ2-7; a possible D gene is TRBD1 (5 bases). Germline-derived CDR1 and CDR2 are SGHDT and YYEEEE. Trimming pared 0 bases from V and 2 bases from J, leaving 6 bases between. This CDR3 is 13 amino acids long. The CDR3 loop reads CASSLGRAYEQYF. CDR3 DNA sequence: TGTGCCAGCAGCTTGGGCAGGGCCTACGAGCAGTACTTC.

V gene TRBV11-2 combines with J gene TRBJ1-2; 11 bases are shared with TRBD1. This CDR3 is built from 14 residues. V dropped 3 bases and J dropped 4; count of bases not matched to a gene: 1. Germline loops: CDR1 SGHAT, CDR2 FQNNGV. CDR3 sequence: CASSLDRGLYGYTF. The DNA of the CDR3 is TGTGCCAGCAGCTTGGACAGGGGGCTCTATGGCTACACCTTC.

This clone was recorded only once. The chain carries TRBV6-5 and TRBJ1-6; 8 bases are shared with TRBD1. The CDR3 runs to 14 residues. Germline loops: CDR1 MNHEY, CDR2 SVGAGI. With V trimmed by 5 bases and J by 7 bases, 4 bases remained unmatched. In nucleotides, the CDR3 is TGTGCCAGCAGTCCACAGGGGGGGAATTCACCCCTCCACTTT. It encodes CASSPQGGNSPLHF.

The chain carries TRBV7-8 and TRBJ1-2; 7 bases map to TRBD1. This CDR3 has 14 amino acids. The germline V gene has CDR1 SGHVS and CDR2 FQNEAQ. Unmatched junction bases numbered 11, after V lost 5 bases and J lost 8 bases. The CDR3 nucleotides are TGTGCCAGCAGCGCCGGGACAGCGACGGGGGGCTACACCTTC. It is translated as CASSAGTATGGYTF.

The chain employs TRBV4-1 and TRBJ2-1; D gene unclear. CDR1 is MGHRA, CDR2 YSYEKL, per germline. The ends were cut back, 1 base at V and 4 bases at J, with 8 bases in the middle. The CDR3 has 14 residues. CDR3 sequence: CASSQGLEYNEQFF. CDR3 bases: TGCGCCAGCAGCCAAGGATTGGAATACAATGAGCAGTTCTTC.

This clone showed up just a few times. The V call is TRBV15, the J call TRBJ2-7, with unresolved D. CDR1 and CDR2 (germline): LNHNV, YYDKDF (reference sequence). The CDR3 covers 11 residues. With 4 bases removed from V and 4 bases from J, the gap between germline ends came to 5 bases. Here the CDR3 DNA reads TGTGCCACCAGCATGGGGTACGAGCAGTACTTC. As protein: CATSMGYEQYF. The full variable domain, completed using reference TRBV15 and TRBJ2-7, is DAMVIQNPRYQVTQFGKPVTLSCSQTLNHNVMYWYQQKSSQAPKLLFHYYDKDFNNEADTPDNFQSRRPNTSFCFLDIRSPGLGDTAMYLCATSMGYEQYFGPGTRLTVT.

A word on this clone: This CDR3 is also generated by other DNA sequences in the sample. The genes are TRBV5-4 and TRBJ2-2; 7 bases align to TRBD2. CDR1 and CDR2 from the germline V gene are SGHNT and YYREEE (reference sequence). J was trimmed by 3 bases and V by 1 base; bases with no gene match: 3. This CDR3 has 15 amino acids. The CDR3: CASSLKGRDTGELFF. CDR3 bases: TGTGCCAGCAGCTTGAAGGGGAGGGACACCGGGGAGCTGTTTTTT.

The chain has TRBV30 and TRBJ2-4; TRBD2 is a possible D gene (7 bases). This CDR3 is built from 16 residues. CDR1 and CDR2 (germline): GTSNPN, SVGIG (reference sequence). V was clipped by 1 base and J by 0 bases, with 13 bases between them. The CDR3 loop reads CAWSGIGGLAKNIQYF. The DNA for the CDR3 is TGTGCCTGGAGTGGAATCGGGGGGCTAGCCAAAAACATTCAGTACTTC.

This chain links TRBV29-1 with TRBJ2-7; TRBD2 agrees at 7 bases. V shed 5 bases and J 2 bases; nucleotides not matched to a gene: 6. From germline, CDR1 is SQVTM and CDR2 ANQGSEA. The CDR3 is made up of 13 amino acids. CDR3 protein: CSVIEGTTYEQYF. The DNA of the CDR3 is TGCAGCGTTATTGAAGGGACTACCTACGAGCAGTACTTC.